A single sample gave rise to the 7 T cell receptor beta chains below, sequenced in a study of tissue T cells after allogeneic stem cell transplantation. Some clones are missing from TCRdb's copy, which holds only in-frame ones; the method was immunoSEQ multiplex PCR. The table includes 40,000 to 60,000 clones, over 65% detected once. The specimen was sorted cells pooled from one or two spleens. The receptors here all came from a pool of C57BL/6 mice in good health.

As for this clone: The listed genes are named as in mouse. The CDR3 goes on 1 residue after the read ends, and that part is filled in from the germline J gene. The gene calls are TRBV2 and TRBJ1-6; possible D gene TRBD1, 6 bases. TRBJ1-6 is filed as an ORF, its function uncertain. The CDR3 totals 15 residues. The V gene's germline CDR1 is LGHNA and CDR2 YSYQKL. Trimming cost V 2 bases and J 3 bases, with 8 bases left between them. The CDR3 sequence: CASSQTGIYNSPLYF. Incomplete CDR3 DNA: TGTGCCAGCAGCCAAACAGGGATCTATAATTCGCCCCTCTAC.

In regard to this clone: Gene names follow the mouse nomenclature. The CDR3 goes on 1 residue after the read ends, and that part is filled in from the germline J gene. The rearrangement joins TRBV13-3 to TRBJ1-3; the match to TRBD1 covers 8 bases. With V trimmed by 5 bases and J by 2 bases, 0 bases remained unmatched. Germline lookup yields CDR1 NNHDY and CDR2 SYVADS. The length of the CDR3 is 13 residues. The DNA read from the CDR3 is TGTGCCAGCAGGGACAGGGCTGGAAATACGCTCTAT. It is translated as CASRDRAGNTLY. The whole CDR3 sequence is CASRDRAGNTLYF. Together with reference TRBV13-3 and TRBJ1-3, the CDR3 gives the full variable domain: EAAVTQSPRSKVAVTGGKVTLSCHQTNNHDYMYWYRQDTGHGLRLIHYSYVADSTEKGDIPDGYKASRPSQENFSLILELASLSQTAVYFCASRDRAGNTLYFGEGSRLIVV.

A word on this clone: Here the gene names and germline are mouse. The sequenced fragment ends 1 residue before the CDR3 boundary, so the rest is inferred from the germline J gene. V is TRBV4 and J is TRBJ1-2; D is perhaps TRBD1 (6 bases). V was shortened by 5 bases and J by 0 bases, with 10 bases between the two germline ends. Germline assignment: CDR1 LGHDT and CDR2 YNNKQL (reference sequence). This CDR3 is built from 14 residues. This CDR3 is CASSEQGSNSDYTF. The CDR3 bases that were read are TGTGCCAGCAGCGAACAGGGATCAAACTCCGACTACACC.

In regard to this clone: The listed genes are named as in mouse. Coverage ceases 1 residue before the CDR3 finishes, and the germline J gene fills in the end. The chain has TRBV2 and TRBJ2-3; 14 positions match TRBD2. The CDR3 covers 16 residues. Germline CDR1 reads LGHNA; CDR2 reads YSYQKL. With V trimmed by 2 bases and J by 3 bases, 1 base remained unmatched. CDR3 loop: CASSQRDWGGAETLYF. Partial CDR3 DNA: TGTGCCAGCAGCCAACGGGACTGGGGGGGCGCAGAAACGCTGTAT.

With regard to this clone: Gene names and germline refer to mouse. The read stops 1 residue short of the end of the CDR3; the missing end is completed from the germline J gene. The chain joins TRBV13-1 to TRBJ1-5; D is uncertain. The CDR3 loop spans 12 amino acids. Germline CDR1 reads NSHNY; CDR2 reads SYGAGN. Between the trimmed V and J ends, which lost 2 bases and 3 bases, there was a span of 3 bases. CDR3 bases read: TGTGCCAGCAGTGACAGCAACCAGGCTCCGCTT. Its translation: CASSDSNQAPL. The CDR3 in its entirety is CASSDSNQAPLF.

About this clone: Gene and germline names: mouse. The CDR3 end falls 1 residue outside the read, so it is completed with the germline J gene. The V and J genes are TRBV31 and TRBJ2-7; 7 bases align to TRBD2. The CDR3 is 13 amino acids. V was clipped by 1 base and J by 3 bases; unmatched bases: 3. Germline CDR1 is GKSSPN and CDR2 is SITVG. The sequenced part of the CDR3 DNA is TGTGCCTGGAGTCGATGGGGGGTCTATGAACAGTAC. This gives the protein CAWSRWGVYEQY. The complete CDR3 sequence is CAWSRWGVYEQYF.

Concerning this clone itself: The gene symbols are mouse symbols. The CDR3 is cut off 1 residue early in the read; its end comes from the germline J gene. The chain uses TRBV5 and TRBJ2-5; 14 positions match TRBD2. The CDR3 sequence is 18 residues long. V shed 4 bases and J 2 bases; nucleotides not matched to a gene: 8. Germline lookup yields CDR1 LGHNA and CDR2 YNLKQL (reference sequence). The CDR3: CASSPRDWGGRGQDTQYF. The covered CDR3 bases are TGTGCCAGCAGCCCGCGGGACTGGGGGGGCAGGGGCCAAGACACCCAGTAC.